The rows below give T cell receptor beta chains drawn from one sample of a study of shared clonotypes between healthy human individuals. Produced via immunoSEQ multiplex PCR; TCRdb's table is partial and in-frame only. The sample lists approximately 500,000 clones, roughly 80% occurring once. The source material was PBMCs. The receptors originated from a woman aged 40 to 50 in good health. Some clones in this sample may be carry-over from other donors' samples. CDR3s include the opening cysteine and the closing phenylalanine or tryptophan. D genes are given only for firm matches. For some rows the clone size is stated as once, few or many, or as a class when expanded; others skip it.

>.|TRBJ2-3|15|TRBV2|.
CASSSRHVGTDTQYF
TGTGCCAGCAGTTCCAGACACGTAGGCACAGATACGCAGTATTTT
>.|TRBJ2-3|14|TRBV6-4|TRBD2
CASSLAGGPDTQYF
TGTGCCAGCAGTTTAGCGGGAGGGCCAGATACGCAGTATTTT
>.|TRBJ2-5|12|TRBV7-8|.
CASSLQQETQYF
TGTGCCAGCAGCTTACAACAAGAGACCCAGTACTTC
>.|TRBJ2-2|14|TRBV14|.
CASRGSGNTGELFF
TGTGCCAGCAGAGGTTCGGGGAACACCGGGGAGCTGTTTTTT
>many|TRBJ1-1|16|TRBV5-1|TRBD1
CASSLGTGGLITEAFF
TGCGCCAGCAGCTTGGGGACAGGGGGTTTGATCACTGAAGCTTTCTTT
>.|TRBJ1-5|15|TRBV15|.
CATSRDAVGNQPQHF
TGTGCCACCAGCAGAGACGCGGTTGGCAATCAGCCCCAGCATTTT
>.|TRBJ1-2|13|TRBV6-1|.
CASSEPIRGGYTF
TGTGCCAGCAGTGAACCAATCAGGGGAGGCTACACCTTC
>.|TRBJ2-3|14|TRBV4-2|.
CASSQQERGDTQYF
TGTGCCAGCAGCCAGCAAGAACGGGGAGATACGCAGTATTTT
>.|TRBJ1-1|13|TRBV5-5|.
CASSFETNTEAFF
TGTGCCAGCAGCTTTGAAACGAACACTGAAGCTTTCTTT
>.|TRBJ1-1|14|TRBV13|.
CASSYLTGRTEAFF
TGTGCCAGCAGCTATCTGACAGGACGGACTGAAGCTTTCTTT
>.|TRBJ1-1|15|TRBV5-4|.
CASSLVGLSSTEAFF
TGTGCCAGCAGCTTGGTCGGGCTATCTTCCACTGAAGCTTTCTTT
>.|TRBJ2-7|19|TRBV28|TRBD1
CTGSLPGTGGYGTPYEQYF
TGTACCGGCAGTTTACCCGGAACAGGGGGCTACGGAACCCCCTACGAGCAGTACTTC
>.|TRBJ2-7|16|TRBV2|TRBD2
CASTRGTSGRSYEQYF
TGTGCCAGCACTCGGGGGACTAGCGGGAGGTCCTACGAGCAGTACTTC
>.|TRBJ1-4|16|TRBV7-8|.
CASSLVQAATNEKLFF
TGTGCCAGCAGCTTAGTTCAGGCGGCAACTAATGAAAAACTGTTTTTT
>.|TRBJ1-2|16|TRBV5-1|.
CASSLAGPESLYGYTF
TGCGCCAGCAGCTTGGCCGGCCCCGAAAGCTTATATGGCTACACCTTC
>many|TRBJ2-2|17|TRBV21-1|.
CASSLQGVAGAGGELFF
TGTGCCAGCAGCCTCCAAGGGGTAGCGGGAGCGGGCGGGGAGCTGTTTTTT
>.|TRBJ1-4|13|TRBV30|.
CAWSVGGVEKLFF
TGTGCCTGGAGTGTTGGGGGAGTAGAAAAACTGTTTTTT
>.|TRBJ2-1|12|TRBV19|.
CASSTQYNEQFF
TGTGCCAGTAGTACCCAATACAATGAGCAGTTCTTC
>.|TRBJ2-5|14|TRBV7-9|.
CASSLFAGWETQYF
TGTGCCAGCAGCTTATTCGCCGGGTGGGAGACCCAGTACTTC
>.|TRBJ1-4|14|TRBV7-9|.
CASSPDTFNEKLFF
TGTGCCAGCAGCCCGGACACCTTCAATGAAAAACTGTTTTTT
>.|TRBJ1-5|15|TRBV6-6|TRBD1
CASSPGGGGNQPQHF
TGTGCCAGCAGTCCAGGGGGGGGTGGCAATCAGCCCCAGCATTTT
>few|TRBJ2-2|12|TRBV18|.
CASSIGPGELFF
TGTGCCAGCTCGATTGGCCCCGGGGAGCTGTTTTTT
>.|TRBJ2-5|14|TRBV29-1|TRBD2
CSVRGLAGGLTQYF
TGCAGCGTTCGTGGACTAGCGGGAGGGCTGACCCAGTACTTC
>many|TRBJ1-4|20|TRBV4-3|TRBD1
CASSQHFTPGQGRTNEKLFF
TGCGCCAGCAGCCAACACTTCACGCCGGGACAGGGGAGGACTAATGAAAAACTGTTTTTT
>.|TRBJ2-5|13|TRBV6-5|TRBD1
CASSGTVQETQYF
TGTGCCAGCAGTGGGACAGTCCAAGAGACCCAGTACTTC
>once|TRBJ1-5|14|TRBV5-6|.
CASSSYRVHQPQHF
TGTGCCAGCAGCTCGTACAGGGTACATCAGCCCCAGCATTTT
>.|TRBJ2-7|13|TRBV6-5|.
CASSPLSIYEQYF
TGTGCCAGCAGCCCCCTAAGTATCTACGAGCAGTACTTC